What follows are 8 T cell receptor beta chains derived from one specimen sequenced in a study of T cell repertoires in cytomegalovirus infection. TCRdb passed the reads through MiXCR, listing each CDR3 protein once. The sample holds 400,000 or so distinct CDR3 sequences, less than 20% seen once. The sequencing input was PBMCs. These receptors were collected from a human donor in good health (CMV status not recorded). Some clones in this sample may be carry-over from other donors' samples.

This clonotype was recorded at least ten times. The rearrangement joins TRBV10-3 to TRBJ2-3; TRBD1 matches 8 bases. The CDR3 runs 15 residues. Germline-derived CDR1 and CDR2 are ENHRY and SYGVKD. V lost 5 bases, J lost 1 base, and 5 bases stayed unmatched. Here the CDR3 reads CAISRQGLGTDTQYF. In nucleotides, the CDR3 is TGTGCCATCAGTCGACAGGGGCTGGGCACAGATACGCAGTATTTT.

The chain links TRBV19 to TRBJ2-1, with 7 positions matching TRBD2. CDR1 and CDR2 from the germline V gene are LNHDA and SQIVND (reference sequence). The ends lost 6 bases at V and 2 bases at J; junction bases unmatched: 10. CDR3 length: 16 amino acids. The chain's CDR3 is CASRGGRLAAYNEQFF. The CDR3, as DNA: TGTGCCAGTAGGGGTGGTCGGCTAGCGGCCTACAATGAGCAGTTCTTC.

The sample holds many counts of this clonotype. This chain links TRBV7-2 with TRBJ2-1; D gene unclear. V lost 5 bases and J lost 7, with 12 bases in between. Germline lookup yields CDR1 SGHTA and CDR2 FQGNSA. This CDR3 spans 13 amino acids. The DNA for the CDR3 is TGTGCCAGCAGCGCCACGACTGATAATGAGCAGTTCTTC. This codes for CASSATTDNEQFF.

This chain connects TRBV6-5 to TRBJ2-7, with D possibly being TRBD1 (6 bases). In germline, CDR1 is MNHEY, CDR2 SVGAGI. V was clipped by 6 bases and J by 5 bases, with 11 bases between them. This CDR3 comprises 12 residues. CDR3 amino acids: CASRPNRDEQYF. The CDR3 nucleotides are TGTGCCAGCAGACCAAACAGGGACGAGCAGTACTTC.

This clonotype turned up a few times. The chain links TRBV5-1 to TRBJ1-6; TRBD1 is a possible D gene (5 bases). Looked up from germline, CDR1 is SGHRS and CDR2 is YFSETQ. V was trimmed by 7 bases and J by 9 bases, leaving 17 bases between them. The CDR3 spans 14 residues. CDR3 amino acids: CASRSLGAFSPLHF. CDR3 sequence (DNA): TGCGCCAGCCGGAGTCTCGGGGCCTTTTCACCCCTCCACTTT.

Points on this clonotype: Being one base from a much bigger clone, this may be a read error. This chain links TRBV10-3 with TRBJ2-7; 8 bases fit TRBD1. Germline V gene data show CDR1 as ENHRY and CDR2 as SYGVKD. Losses at the gene ends were 6 bases for V and 5 bases for J; bases not matched to a gene: 12. The CDR3 spans 15 residues. The CDR3 loop is CAIRGVDRGVDEQYF. The CDR3 DNA sequence: TGTGCCATCAGGGGAGTAGACAGGGGAGTCGACGAGCAGTACTTC.

A single count supports this clonotype. J is TRBJ2-1 and V is TRBV29-1, with 8 bases identical to TRBD2. The ends lost 4 bases at V and 7 bases at J; junction bases unmatched: 9. The germline V gene encodes CDR1 SQVTM and CDR2 ANQGSEA. The CDR3 runs to 14 residues. Here the CDR3 DNA reads TGCAGCGTTGTGGCGTATTTAGCGGGAAATGAGCAGTTCTTC. It is translated as CSVVAYLAGNEQFF.

The chain employs TRBV7-2 and TRBJ2-5; 11 nucleotides match TRBD2. CDR1 and CDR2 (germline): SGHTA, FQGNSA. There are 16 residues in the CDR3. With V trimmed by 2 bases and J by 2 bases, 4 bases remained unmatched. CDR3: CASSLQGLAVQETQYF. CDR3 DNA sequence: TGTGCCAGCAGCTTACAGGGACTAGCGGTACAAGAGACCCAGTACTTC.